These 18 T cell receptor beta chains were all obtained from the same sample, sequenced in a study of blood T cells in healthy people across ages. Sample-barcoded 5' priming and a J-beta primer mix drove a second PCR of about 6 to 12 cycles. TCRdb re-called the 5' RACE reads through MiXCR, storing one row per CDR3 protein. This table holds about 780,000 distinct CDR3 sequences, roughly 46% found once. Sequenced material: blood. These receptors were collected from a man older than 75 in good health.

Remarks on this clonotype: At one boundary the junction diverges from the germline segment, which might be a read error. This chain joins TRBV7-2 and TRBJ2-4, with D possibly being TRBD1 (7 bases). Per germline, CDR1 SGHTA and CDR2 FQGNSA. CDR3 size: 18 residues. The CDR3 is CASSLRRGTGQTYNEQYF. Here the CDR3 DNA reads TGCGCCAGCAGCTTACGGAGGGGCACGGGACAGACCTACAATGAGCAGTACTTC.

For this clonotype: A much bigger clone sits one base away, suggesting this may be a read error. The V call is TRBV29-1, the J call TRBJ2-7, with 11 bases lining up with TRBD2. CDR1 is SQVTM, CDR2 ANQGSEA, per germline. V dropped 6 bases and J dropped 0; count of bases not matched to a gene: 7. The CDR3 runs 15 residues. The CDR3 sequence is CSVQGGTSGSYEQYF. CDR3 DNA: TGCAGCGTGCAGGGGGGGACTAGCGGCTCCTACGAGCAGTACTTC.

The rearrangement uses TRBV13 and TRBJ1-4, with a weak D call TRBD1 (5 bases). Germline loops: CDR1 PRHDT, CDR2 FYEKMQ (reference sequence). The V end lost 5 bases, the J end lost 0 bases, and 13 bases lay between the germline ends. This CDR3 is 16 amino acids long. CDR3 coding DNA: TGTGCCAGCAGCCTAAGACAGATGGCAACTAATGAAAAACTGTTTTTT. It yields the protein CASSLRQMATNEKLFF.

The sample holds many counts of this clonotype. CDR3 residues: CASSLARTATYEQYF. For the CDR3, the DNA is TGCGCCAGCAGCTTGGCAAGGACAGCAACCTACGAGCAGTACTTC. This sequence joins TRBV5-1 and TRBJ2-7, with D possibly being TRBD1 (6 bases). The CDR3 loop spans 15 amino acids. From germline, CDR1 is SGHRS and CDR2 YFSETQ. Trimming left V 0 bases short and J 2 bases short, with 12 bases between.

This clonotype came up a few times. This chain connects TRBV20-1 to TRBJ2-7; D might be TRBD1 (6 bases). V dropped 3 bases and J dropped 6 bases, with 18 bases sitting between them. Germline V gene data show CDR1 as DFQATT and CDR2 as SNEGSKA (reference sequence). This CDR3 is built from 14 residues. Written as DNA, the CDR3 is TGCAGTGCTAGGGTGACAGGTCTACCCCGCGAGCAGTACTTC. As protein: CSARVTGLPREQYF.

The rearrangement uses TRBV4-2 and TRBJ2-1; TRBD2 agrees at 8 bases. Germline loops: CDR1 LGHNA, CDR2 YNFKEQ. CDR3 size: 15 residues. Trimming removed 3 bases from V and 7 bases from J; junction bases left unmatched: 8. The CDR3 sequence: CASSQERTSRNEQFF. CDR3 nucleotides: TGTGCCAGCAGCCAGGAAAGGACTAGCAGGAATGAGCAGTTCTTC.

The V call is TRBV7-8, the J call TRBJ1-4; tentative D call: TRBD1 (5 bases). V gave up 2 bases and J gave up 0 bases, with 13 bases separating them. Per germline, CDR1 SGHVS and CDR2 FQNEAQ. The CDR3 consists of 17 residues. CDR3 DNA: TGTGCCAGCAGCTTAAGGACACAACACGCAACTAATGAAAAACTGTTTTTT. This encodes CASSLRTQHATNEKLFF.

The chain carries TRBV28 and TRBJ2-3, with no clear D. Trimming took off 5 bases at V and 3 bases at J, with 15 bases between the two ends. The germline CDR1 and CDR2 sequences are MDHEN and SYDVKM. This CDR3 comprises 15 residues. Here the CDR3 reads CASSPHTALTDTQYF. In DNA form, the CDR3 reads TGTGCCAGCAGTCCCCACACGGCCCTGACAGATACGCAGTATTTT.

CDR3 residues: CATSSPGLVINEQFF. In DNA, the CDR3 is TGTGCCACCAGTTCTCCGGGACTCGTCATCAATGAGCAGTTCTTC. The rearrangement links TRBV24-1 to TRBJ2-1, with D tentatively TRBD2 (6 bases). V dropped 6 bases and J dropped 6 bases, with 17 bases sitting between them. The germline V gene encodes CDR1 KGHDR and CDR2 SFDVKD. CDR3 length: 15 residues.

This clonotype appeared a few times. This chain connects TRBV29-1 to TRBJ1-2, with 7 bases matching TRBD1. Germline loops: CDR1 SQVTM, CDR2 ANQGSEA. The ends lost 2 bases at V and 8 bases at J; junction bases unmatched: 8. This CDR3 comprises 13 residues. As DNA, the CDR3 is TGCAGCGTTGAAAAGGGGGCGGGCGAAGGCTACACCTTC. Protein sequence: CSVEKGAGEGYTF.

V and J are TRBV18 and TRBJ2-3; weak D call: TRBD1 (5 bases). CDR3 length: 15 residues. Trimming cost V 3 bases and J 6 bases, with 16 bases left between them. Looked up from germline, CDR1 is KGHSH and CDR2 is LQKENI. In nucleotides, the CDR3 is TGTGCCAGCTCACCGGGGCACCCGTTGGCGGATACGCAGTATTTT. This codes for CASSPGHPLADTQYF. Full variable domain (remainder filled in from reference TRBV18 and TRBJ2-3): NAGVMQNPRHLVRRRGQEARLRCSPMKGHSHVYWYRQLPEEGLKFMVYLQKENIIDESGMPKERFSAEFPKEGPSILRIQQVVRGDSAAYFCASSPGHPLADTQYFGPGTRLTVL.

The chain is built from TRBV20-1 and TRBJ1-4; D remains unclear. The germline V and J ends were trimmed by 3 bases and 7 bases, with 9 bases remaining between them. CDR1 and CDR2 (germline): DFQATT, SNEGSKA (reference sequence). The CDR3 consists of 12 residues. The CDR3 here is CSASQLSEKLFF. The CDR3 DNA sequence: TGCAGTGCTAGCCAGTTAAGTGAAAAACTGTTTTTT.

V gene TRBV28 combines with J gene TRBJ2-7, with 7 bases identical to TRBD1. From germline, CDR1 is MDHEN and CDR2 SYDVKM. V shed 5 bases, J shed 2 bases, and the junction held 15 bases outside the gene matches. The CDR3 sequence is 17 residues long. The CDR3 bases are TGTGCCAGCAGTCCCGTCAGAGGGACAGCCAGTACCTACGAGCAGTACTTC. It translates to CASSPVRGTASTYEQYF.

This clonotype was found a few times. The rearrangement uses TRBV29-1 and TRBJ1-5; D is undetermined. The CDR3 has 13 amino acids. The V gene lost 4 bases and the J gene lost 6 bases, with 13 bases spanning the gap. Germline V gene data show CDR1 as SQVTM and CDR2 as ANQGSEA. In nucleotides, the CDR3 is TGCAGCGTTGGGGGTGAGGCTGGTCAGCCCCAGCATTTT. It encodes CSVGGEAGQPQHF.

This clonotype showed up just a few times. The chain uses TRBV9 and TRBJ1-4; maybe TRBD1 (5 bases). The V and J ends lost 0 bases and 3 bases respectively, with 12 bases between them. CDR1 is SGDLS, CDR2 YYNGEE, per germline. The CDR3 loop spans 16 amino acids. CDR3: CASSVDSGGANEKLFF. The CDR3 nucleotides read TGTGCCAGCAGCGTAGATTCCGGAGGGGCTAATGAAAAACTGTTTTTT.

This clonotype was seen more than once but under ten times. The rearrangement links TRBV20-1 to TRBJ2-1, with 10 nucleotides matching TRBD2. V shed 5 bases and J 3 bases; nucleotides not matched to a gene: 7. The CDR3 has 15 residues. CDR1 and CDR2 from the germline V gene are DFQATT and SNEGSKA (reference sequence). CDR3 DNA sequence: TGCAGTGCTGGACTAGCGGAGACCCACTACAATGAGCAGTTCTTC. Translating gives CSAGLAETHYNEQFF.

The chain carries TRBV5-1 and TRBJ2-1, with 12 bases identical to TRBD1. CDR1 and CDR2 from the germline V gene are SGHRS and YFSETQ. This CDR3 is 17 amino acids long. V was clipped by 4 bases and J by 9 bases; unmatched bases: 14. The CDR3 DNA sequence: TGCGCCAGCAGCCTTCTAGCCGGGGACAGGGGGCGCTGTGAGCAGTTCTTC. This encodes CASSLLAGDRGRCEQFF.

Concerning this clonotype: One base away lies a much larger clone, so this may be a sequencing read error. This chain uses TRBV7-3 with TRBJ2-7; weak D call: TRBD2 (6 bases). From germline, CDR1 is SGHTA and CDR2 FQGTGA. V shed 6 bases and J shed 7 bases, with 16 bases lying between them. CDR3 length: 13 amino acids. Here the CDR3 reads CASSGEVGGEQYF. In DNA, the CDR3 is TGTGCCAGCAGTGGGGAAGTGGGAGGTGAGCAGTACTTC.